This entry lists 8 T cell receptor beta chains sequenced from one sample in a study of blood T cells in healthy people across ages. A second PCR of 7 to 11 cycles used a sample-barcoded 5' primer and a J-beta primer mix. TCRdb itself ran the 5' RACE reads through MiXCR, one entry per CDR3 protein. Seen here are fewer than 800,000 distinct CDR3 sequences, 25% observed once, and the top ten hold 9.4%. These data were also filed under a second study, of T cells of mothers and their children.

Sequencing input: blood. Source of these receptors: a boy younger than 18 in good health.

The J gene is TRBJ2-1, the V gene TRBV2; D is possibly TRBD1 (6 bases). The closer fit of TRBJ2-7 to the DNA end suggests the J call may be wrong. CDR1 and CDR2 (germline): SNHLY, FYNNEI. The CDR3 contains 12 residues. The CDR3 reads CASTAGAYEQYF. The CDR3 coding sequence is TGTGCCAGCACGGCAGGGGCCTACGAGCAGTACTTC.

The V and J genes are TRBV7-8 and TRBJ1-2; possible D gene TRBD1, 6 bases. CDR1 and CDR2 from the germline V gene are SGHVS and FQNEAQ. The V end lost 1 base, the J end lost 6 bases, and 12 bases lay between the germline ends. The CDR3 loop spans 14 amino acids. The CDR3 region is CASSLEWQGNGYTF. Here the CDR3 DNA reads TGTGCCAGCAGCTTAGAATGGCAGGGGAATGGCTACACCTTC.

This chain uses TRBV9 with TRBJ1-5; TRBD1 matches 7 bases. This CDR3 region has 14 residues. Germline V gene sequence: CDR1 SGDLS, CDR2 YYNGEE. The ends lost 5 bases at V and 3 bases at J; junction bases unmatched: 5. The CDR3 spells CASSKTGINQPQHF. Written as DNA, the CDR3 is TGTGCCAGCAGTAAGACAGGGATCAATCAGCCCCAGCATTTT.

J is TRBJ2-3 and V is TRBV15, with a tentative D call TRBD1 (5 bases). This CDR3 comprises 15 residues. V was clipped by 4 bases and J by 0 bases, with 11 bases between them. CDR1 and CDR2 (germline): LNHNV, YYDKDF (reference sequence). The CDR3 sequence is CATSKQDTSTDTQYF. The CDR3 nucleotides read TGTGCCACCAGCAAACAGGACACTAGCACAGATACGCAGTATTTT.

This clonotype has only one observation. This chain uses TRBV4-3 with TRBJ2-3, with TRBD1 as a possible D gene (5 bases). The V and J ends lost 0 bases and 4 bases respectively, with 11 bases between them. Germline CDR1 and CDR2: LGHNA and YSLEER. CDR3 length equals 15 residues. DNA of the CDR3: TGCGCCAGCAGCCAAGAAGCAGGGAATCCAGATACGCAGTATTTT. It translates to CASSQEAGNPDTQYF.

This clonotype was detected ten times or more. The chain combines TRBV4-3 with TRBJ1-3; D is undetermined. CDR3 length: 13 amino acids. V lost 3 bases and J lost 0, with 3 bases in between. Germline CDR1 is LGHNA and CDR2 is YSLEER. CDR3 residues: CASSQDSGNTIYF. DNA for the CDR3: TGCGCCAGCAGCCAGGACTCTGGAAACACCATATATTTT.

This chain joins TRBV6-5 and TRBJ2-7; TRBD1 matches 7 bases. CDR1 is MNHEY, CDR2 SVGAGI, per germline. The CDR3 covers 16 residues. V gave up 4 bases and J gave up 2 bases; unmatched junction bases: 11. The CDR3 spells CASSWSTGDLPYEQYF. CDR3 bases: TGTGCCAGCAGTTGGTCCACAGGGGATCTTCCCTACGAGCAGTACTTC.

CDR3 DNA: TGTGCCAGCAGTTACTCCAGTGGCAGCGCCCTTGAAGCTTTCTTT. Residues: CASSYSSGSALEAFF. V is TRBV6-5 and J is TRBJ1-1; D is uncertain. V shed 0 bases and J shed 7 bases, with 15 bases lying between them. This CDR3 contains 15 residues. Germline V gene data show CDR1 as MNHEY and CDR2 as SVGAGI.